This TCR beta chain comes out of a study of blood T cell repertoires in COVID-19. The overall study: Collection of acute and convalescent COVID-19 samples took place in the United States, Italy and Spain. T cells, B-cell-depleted T cells, or PBMCs supplied cDNA or gDNA.

The CDR3 totals 21 residues. With V trimmed by 1 base and J by 6 bases, 19 bases remained unmatched. Germline CDR1 MNHEY, CDR2 SMNVEV (reference sequence). Participant ages covered roughly 18 to 89 years across some 25 US areas. TCRdb keeps only in-frame clones here, not all; method: immunoSEQ multiplex PCR. The sample records some 340,000 clones, 90% being singletons. This sequence was found in a woman under 40 who had been exposed to COVID-19. The sequencing input was PBMCs or T cells enriched from blood (not recorded which). This chain joins TRBV27 and TRBJ1-6; 9 positions match TRBD1. The CDR3 loop reads CASSLFTEDRGGYRGNSPLHF. As DNA, the CDR3 is TGTGCCAGCAGTTTATTCACGGAAGACAGGGGGGGTTATCGGGGTAATTCACCCCTCCACTTT.